This record concerns one TCR beta chain sequence. As yet, its antigen is unknown. This record comes from a study of PD-L1 blockade in urothelial cancer. Study background: Each blood sample yielded a median of approximately 140,000 T cells.

Study results and limitations: Pretreatment TCR clonality in blood, when below the median, was predictive of better survival.

CDR3 length equals 16 residues. CDR1 and CDR2 from the germline V gene are SGHRS and YFSETQ. The J segment lost 3 bases and the V segment lost 4 bases, leaving 10 bases of the junction unmatched. Libraries were prepared by immunoSEQ multiplex PCR; TCRdb keeps only in-frame clonotypes and omits some of them. Altogether tens of thousands of clones are present, over 75% being singletons, with the ten largest covering under 15%. The time point denotes: pretreatment peripheral blood. Locally advanced or metastatic urothelial carcinoma affected all patients. Every patient provided from 1 to 8 samples, collected pretreatment and on-treatment.

The chain couples TRBV5-1 to TRBJ2-1; 7 nucleotides match TRBD1. The sequenced sample was PBMCs, obtained around atezolizumab (anti-PD-L1) treatment. This receptor was identified in a man aged 60-69 years with urothelial cancer. The CDR3 loop reads CASSPETGADYNEQFF. CDR3 bases: TGCGCCAGCAGCCCGGAAACAGGGGCAGACTACAATGAGCAGTTCTTC.